The 23 T cell receptor beta chains listed next were all sequenced from one sample in a study of blood T cell repertoires in COVID-19. Sequencing was performed with immunoSEQ multiplex PCR; in TCRdb, only in-frame clones are kept and a portion is missing. There are about 300,000 clones in the sample; over 80% occur only once, and about 1.6% lies in the top ten. Sequenced input: peripheral blood. The receptors were gathered from a middle-aged woman who had recovered from COVID-19.

J is TRBJ2-1 and V is TRBV5-1, with 8 bases fitting TRBD1. The germline V gene encodes CDR1 SGHRS and CDR2 YFSETQ. This CDR3 comprises 14 residues. V gave up 2 bases and J gave up 9 bases; unmatched junction bases: 7. The CDR3 sequence: CASSFRGHLGEQFF. CDR3 coding DNA: TGCGCCAGCAGCTTCAGGGGGCATTTAGGTGAGCAGTTCTTC.

The chain uses TRBV2 and TRBJ2-1; maybe TRBD1 (5 bases). CDR1 is SNHLY and CDR2 is FYNNEI in the germline V gene. Trimming removed 3 bases at V and 3 bases at J, with 9 bases between. CDR3 length equals 14 residues. The CDR3 is CASSDRAGYNEQFF. CDR3 in DNA: TGTGCCAGCAGTGACAGGGCCGGCTACAATGAGCAGTTCTTC.

This clone is a singleton in its sample. J is TRBJ2-1 and V is TRBV10-3; the match to TRBD1 covers 7 bases. Germline lookup yields CDR1 ENHRY and CDR2 SYGVKD. V dropped 2 bases and J dropped 6; count of bases not matched to a gene: 4. This CDR3 has 14 amino acids. The CDR3 loop reads CAISERQGGNEQFF. The DNA for the CDR3 is TGTGCCATCAGTGAGAGACAGGGCGGCAATGAGCAGTTCTTC.

The chain is built from TRBV30 and TRBJ2-7; 8 bases fit TRBD1. Trimming at V came to 7 bases and at J to 2 bases, leaving 7 bases not matched to a gene. Germline V gives CDR1 GTSNPN, CDR2 SVGIG (reference sequence). This CDR3 is 13 amino acids long. The CDR3: CAFDRGAPYEQYF. For the CDR3, the DNA is TGTGCCTTCGACAGGGGAGCCCCCTACGAGCAGTACTTC. Variable domain in full (rest from reference TRBV30 and TRBJ2-7): SQTIHQWPATLVQPVGSPLSLECTVEGTSNPNLYWYRQAAGRGLQLLFYSVGIGQISSEVPQNLSASRPQDRQFILSSKKLLLSDSGFYLCAFDRGAPYEQYFGPGTRLTVT.

This clone was found once. This chain uses TRBV5-4 with TRBJ2-5, with 7 positions matching TRBD1. Germline trimming cut 4 bases from V and 1 base from J; bases unmatched to any gene: 4. The CDR3 is 14 amino acids. Looked up from germline, CDR1 is SGHNT and CDR2 is YYREEE (reference sequence). As DNA, the CDR3 is TGTGCCAGCAGCGGACAGGAATCCCAAGAGACCCAGTACTTC. It is translated as CASSGQESQETQYF.

The V gene is TRBV9, the J gene TRBJ2-1, with 8 positions matching TRBD2. The CDR3 is made up of 17 amino acids. Germline-derived CDR1 and CDR2 are SGDLS and YYNGEE. Trimming at V came to 0 bases and at J to 1 base, leaving 6 bases not matched to a gene. The CDR3 DNA reads TGTGCCAGCAGCGTAGGGGGAGCGGGGGCTTCCTACAATGAGCAGTTCTTC. Translation: CASSVGGAGASYNEQFF.

This clone showed up just once. The V and J genes are TRBV20-1 and TRBJ2-5; the D is unclear. Trimming removed 3 bases at V and 3 bases at J, with 8 bases between. Germline values: CDR1 DFQATT, CDR2 SNEGSKA (reference sequence). The CDR3 spans 12 residues. The CDR3 loop is CSASIAEETQYF. CDR3 DNA: TGCAGTGCTAGTATAGCTGAAGAGACCCAGTACTTC.

The genes are TRBV5-1 and TRBJ2-5; D possibly corresponds to TRBD1 (5 bases). CDR3 size: 17 residues. V was pared by 2 bases and J by 5 bases, with 22 bases between. Germline lookup yields CDR1 SGHRS and CDR2 YFSETQ. CDR3 nucleotide sequence: TGCGCCAGCAGCTTTGGCCGGACACCCTTAGGCCGGGAGACCCAGTACTTC. The encoded protein is CASSFGRTPLGRETQYF.

This clone showed up many times. This chain connects TRBV2 to TRBJ2-2, with 9 nucleotides matching TRBD2. Losses at the gene ends were 7 bases for V and 6 bases for J; bases not matched to a gene: 9. Per germline, CDR1 SNHLY and CDR2 FYNNEI. This CDR3 contains 15 residues. The CDR3 region has the DNA TGTGCCAGCATCTTTAGCGGGGGAACGGCCGGGGAGCTGTTTTTT. Translated, it gives CASIFSGGTAGELFF.

This chain joins TRBV11-2 and TRBJ2-7, with D perhaps matching TRBD2 (7 bases). In germline, CDR1 is SGHAT, CDR2 FQNNGV. Trimming took off 5 bases at V and 4 bases at J, with 18 bases between the two ends. The CDR3 is 15 amino acids. The CDR3 loop is CASSTSRGRGYEQYF. The CDR3 nucleotides are TGTGCCAGCAGCACGTCCCGGGGGAGGGGGTACGAGCAGTACTTC. Complete variable domain (other parts from reference TRBV11-2 and TRBJ2-7): EAGVAQSPRYKIIEKRQSVAFWCNPISGHATLYWYQQILGQGPKLLIQFQNNGVVDDSQLPKDRFSAERLKGVDSTLKIQPAKLEDSAVYLCASSTSRGRGYEQYFGPGTRLTVT.

The chain combines TRBV20-1 with TRBJ2-1, with TRBD2 identical over 11 bases. Germline loops: CDR1 DFQATT, CDR2 SNEGSKA (reference sequence). The CDR3 has 18 amino acids. Trimming at V came to 3 bases and at J to 3 bases, leaving 13 bases not matched to a gene. The CDR3: CSASPVGLAGGYYNEQFF. Written as DNA, the CDR3 is TGCAGTGCTAGTCCCGTAGGGCTAGCGGGGGGATACTACAATGAGCAGTTCTTC.

V is TRBV6-5 and J is TRBJ2-2; D remains ambiguous. The germline V and J ends were trimmed by 2 bases and 8 bases, with 12 bases remaining between them. In germline, CDR1 is MNHEY, CDR2 SVGAGI. This CDR3 comprises 14 residues. CDR3 bases: TGTGCCAGCAGTTACGTGTCGAAAGCGGGGGAGCTGTTTTTT. Protein sequence: CASSYVSKAGELFF.

The J gene is TRBJ2-3, the V gene TRBV7-2; 7 bases match TRBD2. This CDR3 contains 15 residues. Germline V gene sequence: CDR1 SGHTA, CDR2 FQGNSA. The junction had 3 bases not matched to a gene; V was cut back by 3 bases and J by 0 bases. CDR3 in DNA: TGTGCCAGCAGCTTCGGGGGGACTAGCACAGATACGCAGTATTTT. This gives the protein CASSFGGTSTDTQYF. Filled out from reference TRBV7-2 and TRBJ2-3, the complete variable domain reads GAGVSQSPSNKVTEKGKDVELRCDPISGHTALYWYRQSLGQGLEFLIYFQGNSAPDKSGLPSDRFSAERTGGSVSTLTIQRTQQEDSAVYLCASSFGGTSTDTQYFGPGTRLTVL.

The chain recombines TRBV2 with TRBJ1-4, with a weak D call TRBD1 (5 bases). Germline-derived CDR1 and CDR2 are SNHLY and FYNNEI. The CDR3 consists of 14 residues. Trimming removed 4 bases at V and 5 bases at J, with 11 bases between. This chain's CDR3 is CASSVRGRNEKLFF. The CDR3 bases are TGTGCCAGCAGTGTAAGGGGAAGGAATGAAAAACTGTTTTTT.

On this clone: Additional DNA sequences in this sample encode the identical CDR3. The chain joins TRBV6-2 or TRBV6-3 to TRBJ2-7; no clear D. The CDR3 sequence is 13 residues long. Germline CDR1 is MNHEY and CDR2 is SVGEGT. With 2 bases removed from V and 2 bases from J, the gap between germline ends came to 7 bases. The CDR3 reads CASSYGQTYEQYF. As DNA, the CDR3 is TGTGCCAGCAGTTACGGGCAGACCTACGAGCAGTACTTC.

V is TRBV18 and J is TRBJ1-1, with TRBD1 as a possible D gene (6 bases). V lost 6 bases to trimming and J lost 5 bases, with 25 bases between them. This CDR3 has 17 residues. CDR1 and CDR2 (germline): KGHSH, LQKENI. The CDR3 is CASSPKVVWQGMTEAFF. The CDR3 nucleotides are TGTGCCAGCTCTCCTAAAGTGGTTTGGCAGGGGATGACTGAAGCTTTCTTT.

The chain joins TRBV5-4 to TRBJ1-1; 9 positions agree with TRBD1. CDR3 size: 16 residues. The V and J ends lost 3 bases and 5 bases, in that order; junction bases with no gene match: 11. Germline V gene sequence: CDR1 SGHNT, CDR2 YYREEE (reference sequence). The CDR3 reads CASSSQPTGGFTEAFF. The CDR3 DNA reads as TGTGCCAGCAGCTCCCAGCCGACAGGGGGGTTTACTGAAGCTTTCTTT.

The V and J genes are TRBV5-4 and TRBJ2-5; TRBD1 matches at 9 bases. Germline CDR1 and CDR2: SGHNT and YYREEE (reference sequence). The CDR3 runs 13 residues. V dropped 4 bases and J dropped 6; count of bases not matched to a gene: 4. As DNA, the CDR3 is TGTGCCAGCAGCCTGGACAGGGGCAAGACCCAGTACTTC. It specifies CASSLDRGKTQYF.

As to this clone: One end of the junction fails to match germline, which may point to a read error. The V gene is TRBV5-1, the J gene TRBJ2-7; tentative D call: TRBD1 (6 bases). CDR1 and CDR2 (germline): SGHRS, YFSETQ. The CDR3 has 15 amino acids. The CDR3 here is CASSWSGTSEIEQYF. CDR3 bases: TGCGCCAGCAGCTGGTCCGGGACAAGCGAGATCGAGCAATACTTC. Full variable domain (missing parts from reference TRBV5-1 and TRBJ2-7): KAGVTQTPRYLIKTRGQQVTLSCSPISGHRSVSWYQQTPGQGLQFLFEYFSETQRNKGNFPGRFSGRQFSNSRSEMNVSTLELGDSALYLCASSWSGTSEIEQYFGPGTRLTVT.

This rearrangement joins TRBV6-5 to TRBJ2-7; TRBD1 aligns across 9 bases. Germline assignment: CDR1 MNHEY and CDR2 SVGAGI. CDR3 length: 15 amino acids. V shed 6 bases, J shed 3 bases, and the junction held 9 bases outside the gene matches. CDR3 nucleotide sequence: TGTGCCAGCAGCCGATTACCGGGACAGGGCTACGAGCAGTACTTC. This translates into CASSRLPGQGYEQYF.

This clone was seen a single time. An end of the junction differs from the germline gene, which may be a read error. The CDR3 DNA reads as TGTGCCACCAGTATAACCGGGGAGCTGTTTTTT. Protein product: CATSITGELFF. This chain joins TRBV12-3 or TRBV12-4 and TRBJ2-2; unclear D gene. The CDR3 runs 11 residues.

The chain recombines TRBV9 with TRBJ2-2, with D perhaps TRBD1 (7 bases). The CDR3 is made up of 16 amino acids. The germline gives CDR1 SGDLS, CDR2 YYNGEE. Trimming took 3 bases from V and 1 from J, leaving 13 bases between them. The CDR3 DNA follows: TGTGCCAGCAGCGCGACAGGGACTGTGAACACCGGGGAGCTGTTTTTT. Translation: CASSATGTVNTGELFF.

The rearrangement joins TRBV5-6 to TRBJ1-2; D unclear. The CDR3 has 13 amino acids. With 5 bases removed from V and 12 bases from J, the gap between germline ends came to 20 bases. CDR1 and CDR2 (germline): SGHDT, YYEEEE. The CDR3 loop reads CASRLGQILGNTF. CDR3 sequence (DNA): TGTGCCAGCAGGCTTGGGCAAATCCTCGGAAACACCTTC.